The text below deals with one T cell receptor (beta chain). From germline, CDR1 is DFQATT and CDR2 SNEGSKA (reference sequence). The V gene end was trimmed by 1 base and the J gene end by 5 bases; junction bases not matched to a gene: 5. The CDR3 contains 13 residues. The data are from a study of regulatory T cells in long-lasting Graves disease. Time point denoted: newly diagnosed GD, antithyroid drugs for less than 3 months. PBMC RNA was the source of the TCR library. The authors diagnosed Graves' disease using American Thyroid Association guidelines. TCR beta libraries were built with iRepertoire HTBI primers and Arm-PCR of CDR3 regions. TCRdb reprocessed the multiplex PCR reads with MiXCR, giving one entry per CDR3 protein. This table has approximately 480,000 distinct CDR3 sequences, 15% to 20% appearing once. This sample was shared with a second study, whose subject was T cells in Graves' hyperthyroidism and ophthalmopathy. That source notes: Subjects aged 18 to 65 presented with newly diagnosed hyperthyroidism of less than 2 months' duration.

The material sequenced was peripheral blood mononuclear cells (PBMCs), taken at new diagnosis, from a patient treated with antithyroid drugs. The sequence derives from a man between 35 and 55 years old with Graves disease. The chain joins TRBV20-1 to TRBJ2-7; 7 bases match TRBD2. This chain's CDR3 is CSARGRGSHEQYF. The DNA of the CDR3 is TGCAGTGCTAGAGGGCGCGGGAGCCACGAGCAGTACTTC.